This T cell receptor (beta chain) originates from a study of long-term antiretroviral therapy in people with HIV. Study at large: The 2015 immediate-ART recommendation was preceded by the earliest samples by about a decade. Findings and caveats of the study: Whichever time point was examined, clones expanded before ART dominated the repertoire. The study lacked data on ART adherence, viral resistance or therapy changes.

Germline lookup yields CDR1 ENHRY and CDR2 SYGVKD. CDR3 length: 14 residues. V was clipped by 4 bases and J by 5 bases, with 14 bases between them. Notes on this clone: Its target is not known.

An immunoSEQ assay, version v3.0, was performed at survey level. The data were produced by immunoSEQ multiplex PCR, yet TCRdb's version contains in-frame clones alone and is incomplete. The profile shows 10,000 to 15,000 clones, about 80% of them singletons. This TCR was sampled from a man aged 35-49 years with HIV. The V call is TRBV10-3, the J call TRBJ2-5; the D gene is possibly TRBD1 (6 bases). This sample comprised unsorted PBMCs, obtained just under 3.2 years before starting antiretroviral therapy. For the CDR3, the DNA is TGTGCCATCAGTGTGGGGGCGGGTGGCGAGACCCAGTACTTC. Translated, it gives CAISVGAGGETQYF.